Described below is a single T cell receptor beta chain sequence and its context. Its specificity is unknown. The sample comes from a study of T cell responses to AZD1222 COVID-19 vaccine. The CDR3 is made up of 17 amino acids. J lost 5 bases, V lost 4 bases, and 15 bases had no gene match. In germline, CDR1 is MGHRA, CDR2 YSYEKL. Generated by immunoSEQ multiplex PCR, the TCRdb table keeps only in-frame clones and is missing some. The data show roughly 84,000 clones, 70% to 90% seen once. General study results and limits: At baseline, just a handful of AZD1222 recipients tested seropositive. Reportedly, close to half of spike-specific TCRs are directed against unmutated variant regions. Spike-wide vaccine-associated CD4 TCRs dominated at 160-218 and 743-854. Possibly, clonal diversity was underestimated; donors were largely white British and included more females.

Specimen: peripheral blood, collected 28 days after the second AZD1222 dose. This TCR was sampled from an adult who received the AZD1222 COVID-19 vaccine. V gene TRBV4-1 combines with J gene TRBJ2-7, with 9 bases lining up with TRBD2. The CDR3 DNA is TGCGCCAGCAGCCTCGGACTCACAGCGGGGGGTTATCACGAGCAGTACTTC. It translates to CASSLGLTAGGYHEQYF.